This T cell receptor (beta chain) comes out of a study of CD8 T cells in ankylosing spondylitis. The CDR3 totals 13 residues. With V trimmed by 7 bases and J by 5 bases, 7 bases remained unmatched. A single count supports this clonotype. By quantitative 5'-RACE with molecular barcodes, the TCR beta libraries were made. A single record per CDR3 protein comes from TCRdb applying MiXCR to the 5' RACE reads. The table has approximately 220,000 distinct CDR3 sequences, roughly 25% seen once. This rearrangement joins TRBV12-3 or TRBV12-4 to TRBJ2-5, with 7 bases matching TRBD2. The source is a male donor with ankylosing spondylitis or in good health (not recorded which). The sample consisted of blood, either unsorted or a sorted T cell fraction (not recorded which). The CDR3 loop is CASKLVGGETQYF. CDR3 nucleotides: TGTGCCAGCAAGTTGGTGGGGGGGGAGACCCAGTACTTC.